The source of this T cell receptor (beta chain) is a study of cytomegalovirus exposure and HLA in healthy donors. Study results and caveats: Cytomegalovirus status was reportedly diagnosed by the classifier with high sensitivity and specificity.

On this clone itself: Its specificity is unknown.

Use of 60 Vbeta and 13 Jbeta primers characterized the PCR. Profiled with immunoSEQ multiplex PCR; TCRdb holds only in-frame clones, not every one. The table shows some 190,000 clones, with roughly 87% occurring only once. The CDR3 is 17 residues long. Losses at the gene ends were 0 bases for V and 3 bases for J; bases not matched to a gene: 6. Germline lookup yields CDR1 MGHRA and CDR2 YSYEKL. The clonotype originates from a man aged 40-55 years in good health and CMV-seronegative. Material for sequencing was PBMCs. The rearrangement uses TRBV4-1 and TRBJ2-3; the match to TRBD2 covers 10 bases. The CDR3 here is CASSQEWVAGGTDTQYF. The CDR3 nucleotides are TGCGCCAGCAGCCAAGAGTGGGTAGCGGGAGGAACAGATACGCAGTATTTT.